The entry below describes one T cell receptor beta chain. Its antigen is not identified. The data stem from a study of T-cell memory formation after mild COVID-19. TCRdb re-called the 5' RACE reads with MiXCR, one entry per CDR3 protein. The sample shows under 110,000 distinct CDR3 sequences, under 15% of them seen only once. Study-wide points: The main location of contracting CD4+ clones was CM and EM, and that of contracting CD8+ clones was EMRA. A balance of CD4 and CD8 characterized clones contracting day 15 to 85, whereas later expanders leaned CD4+.

The CDR3 covers 15 residues. Germline CDR1 is SEHNR and CDR2 is FQNEAQ (reference sequence). Trimming at V came to 1 base and at J to 6 bases, leaving 6 bases not matched to a gene. The TCR sequence derives from an adult woman who had mild COVID-19 (a few samples of this study predate the infection). Cell type and time point are not known. This chain uses TRBV7-9 with TRBJ2-1, with 7 bases aligning to TRBD2. Material: PBMCs or a T cell subset sorted from them (not recorded which). The DNA of the CDR3 is TGTGCCAGCAGCTTAGTTACGGGAGGAGGCAATGAGCAGTTCTTC. Encoded protein: CASSLVTGGGNEQFF.